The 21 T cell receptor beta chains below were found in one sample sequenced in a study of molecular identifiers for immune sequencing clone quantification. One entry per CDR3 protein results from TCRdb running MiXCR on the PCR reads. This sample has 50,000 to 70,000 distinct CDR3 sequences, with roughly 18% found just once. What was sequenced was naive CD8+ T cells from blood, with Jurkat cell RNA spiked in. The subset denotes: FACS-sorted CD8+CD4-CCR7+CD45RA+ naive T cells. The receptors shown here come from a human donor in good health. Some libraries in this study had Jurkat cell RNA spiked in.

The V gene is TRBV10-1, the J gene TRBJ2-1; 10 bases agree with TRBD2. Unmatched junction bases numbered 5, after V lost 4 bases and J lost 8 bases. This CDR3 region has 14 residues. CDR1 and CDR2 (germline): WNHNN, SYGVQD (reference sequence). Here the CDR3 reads CASSGSGGGYEQFF. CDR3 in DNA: TGCGCCAGCAGTGGCAGCGGGGGGGGCTATGAGCAGTTCTTC.

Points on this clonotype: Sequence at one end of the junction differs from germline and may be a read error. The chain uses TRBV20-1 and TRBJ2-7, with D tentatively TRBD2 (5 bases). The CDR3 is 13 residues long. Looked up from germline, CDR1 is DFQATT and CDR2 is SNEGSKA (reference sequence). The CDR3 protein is CSARPDGNYERYF. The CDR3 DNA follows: TGCAGTGCTAGACCAGACGGGAACTACGAGCGGTACTTC.

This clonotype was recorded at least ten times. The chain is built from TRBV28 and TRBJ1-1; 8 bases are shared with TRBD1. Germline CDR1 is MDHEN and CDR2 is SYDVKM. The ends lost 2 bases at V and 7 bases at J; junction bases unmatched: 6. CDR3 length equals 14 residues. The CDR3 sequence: CASSLLPGTGEAFF. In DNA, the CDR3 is TGTGCCAGCAGTTTACTGCCCGGGACAGGTGAAGCTTTCTTT.

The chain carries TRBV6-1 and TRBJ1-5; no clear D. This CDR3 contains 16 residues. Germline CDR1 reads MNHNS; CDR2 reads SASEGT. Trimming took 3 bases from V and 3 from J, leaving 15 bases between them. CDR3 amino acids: CASSDGGVIVNQPQHF. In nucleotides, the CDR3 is TGTGCCAGCAGTGATGGCGGGGTGATCGTCAATCAGCCCCAGCATTTT.

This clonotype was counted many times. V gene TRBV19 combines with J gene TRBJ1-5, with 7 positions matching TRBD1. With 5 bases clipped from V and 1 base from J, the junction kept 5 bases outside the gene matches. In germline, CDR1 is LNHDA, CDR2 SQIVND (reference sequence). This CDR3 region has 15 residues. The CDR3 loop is CASSPWDRSNQPQHF. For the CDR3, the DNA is TGTGCCAGTAGTCCGTGGGACAGAAGCAATCAGCCCCAGCATTTT.

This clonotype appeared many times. The CDR3 DNA reads as TGTGCCAGCAGCTTAGTTGGCGAGCAGTACTTC. It is translated as CASSLVGEQYF. The rearrangement uses TRBV11-2 and TRBJ2-7; D call uncertain. Trimming shortened V by 1 base and J by 6 bases, and 4 bases separated the two germline ends. The CDR3 contains 11 residues. CDR1 and CDR2 (germline): SGHAT, FQNNGV.

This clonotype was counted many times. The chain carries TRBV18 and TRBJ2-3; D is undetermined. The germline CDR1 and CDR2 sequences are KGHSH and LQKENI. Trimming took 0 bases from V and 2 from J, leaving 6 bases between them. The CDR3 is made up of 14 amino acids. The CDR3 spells CASSPPTITDTQYF. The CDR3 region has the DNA TGTGCCAGCTCACCACCCACAATCACAGATACGCAGTATTTT.

CDR3 coding DNA: TGTGCCAGCAGTTACGTGACGGAATCCTACGAGCAGTACTTC. Translated, it gives CASSYVTESYEQYF. V usage is TRBV12-3 or TRBV12-4 and J usage is TRBJ2-7, with D hard to call. The V gene lost 4 bases and the J gene lost 1 base, with 11 bases spanning the gap. This CDR3 is 14 amino acids long.

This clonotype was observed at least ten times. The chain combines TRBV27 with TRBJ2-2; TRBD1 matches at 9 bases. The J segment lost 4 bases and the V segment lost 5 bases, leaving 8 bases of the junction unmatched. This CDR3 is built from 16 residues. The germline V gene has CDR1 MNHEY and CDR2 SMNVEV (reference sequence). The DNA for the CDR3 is TGTGCCAGCAGTGTCACAGGGGGCACTGGCACCGGGGAGCTGTTTTTT. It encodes CASSVTGGTGTGELFF.

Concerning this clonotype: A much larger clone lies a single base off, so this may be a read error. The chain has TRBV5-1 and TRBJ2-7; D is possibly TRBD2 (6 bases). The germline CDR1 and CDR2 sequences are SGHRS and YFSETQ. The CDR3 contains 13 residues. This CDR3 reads CASSFGTGDERYF. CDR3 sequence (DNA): TGCGCCAGCAGCTTCGGGACTGGTGACGAGCGGTACTTC.

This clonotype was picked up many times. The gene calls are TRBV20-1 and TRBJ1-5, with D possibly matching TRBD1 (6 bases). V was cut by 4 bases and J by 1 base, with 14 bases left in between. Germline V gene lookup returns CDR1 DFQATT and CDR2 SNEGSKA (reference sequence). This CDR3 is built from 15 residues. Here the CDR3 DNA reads TGCAGTGCTATATGGGGGGCTGCGAGCAATCAGCCCCAGCATTTT. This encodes CSAIWGAASNQPQHF.

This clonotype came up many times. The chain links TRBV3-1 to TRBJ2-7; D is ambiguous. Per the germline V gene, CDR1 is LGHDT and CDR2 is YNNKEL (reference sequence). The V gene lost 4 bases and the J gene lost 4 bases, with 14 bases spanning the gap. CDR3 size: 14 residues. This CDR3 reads CASSPLSGRYEQYF. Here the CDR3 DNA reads TGTGCCAGCAGCCCCCTCTCCGGACGGTACGAGCAGTACTTC.

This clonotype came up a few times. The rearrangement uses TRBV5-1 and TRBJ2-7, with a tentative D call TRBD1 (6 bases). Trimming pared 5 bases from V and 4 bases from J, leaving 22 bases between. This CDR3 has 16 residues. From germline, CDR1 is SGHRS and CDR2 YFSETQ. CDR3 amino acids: CASRPGFRGIRYEQYF. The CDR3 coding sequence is TGCGCCAGCAGACCCGGGTTTAGGGGGATTCGGTACGAGCAGTACTTC.

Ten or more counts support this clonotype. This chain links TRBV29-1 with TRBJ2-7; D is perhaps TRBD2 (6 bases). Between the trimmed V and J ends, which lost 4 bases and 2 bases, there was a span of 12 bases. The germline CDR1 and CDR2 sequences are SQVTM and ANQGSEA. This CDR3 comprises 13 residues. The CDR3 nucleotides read TGCAGCGTTGCCCTAGCGAATACCTACGAGCAGTACTTC. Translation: CSVALANTYEQYF.

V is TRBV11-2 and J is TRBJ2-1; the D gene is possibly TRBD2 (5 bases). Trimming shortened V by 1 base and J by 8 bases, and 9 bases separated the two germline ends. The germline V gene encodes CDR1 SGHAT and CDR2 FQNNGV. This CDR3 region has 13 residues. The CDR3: CASSLGLGDEQFF. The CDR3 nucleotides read TGTGCCAGCAGCTTAGGCCTCGGGGATGAGCAGTTCTTC. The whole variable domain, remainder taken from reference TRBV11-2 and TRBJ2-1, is EAGVAQSPRYKIIEKRQSVAFWCNPISGHATLYWYQQILGQGPKLLIQFQNNGVVDDSQLPKDRFSAERLKGVDSTLKIQPAKLEDSAVYLCASSLGLGDEQFFGPGTRLTVL.

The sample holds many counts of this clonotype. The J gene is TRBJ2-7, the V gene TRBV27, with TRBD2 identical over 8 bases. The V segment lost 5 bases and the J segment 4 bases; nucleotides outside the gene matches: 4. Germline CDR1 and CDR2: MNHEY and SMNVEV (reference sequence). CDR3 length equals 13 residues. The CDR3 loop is CASSSGSLYEQYF. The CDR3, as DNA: TGTGCCAGCAGTAGCGGGAGCTTGTACGAGCAGTACTTC.

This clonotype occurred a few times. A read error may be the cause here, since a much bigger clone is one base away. CDR3 bases: TGTGCCAGCAGCGTGGGGGACAGCTCAATAGGGGAGACCCAGTACTTC. It encodes CASSVGDSSIGETQYF. The rearrangement joins TRBV9 to TRBJ2-5; 7 bases are shared with TRBD1. CDR3 size: 16 residues. CDR1 is SGDLS and CDR2 is YYNGEE in the germline V gene. Germline trimming cut 2 bases from V and 5 bases from J; bases unmatched to any gene: 12.

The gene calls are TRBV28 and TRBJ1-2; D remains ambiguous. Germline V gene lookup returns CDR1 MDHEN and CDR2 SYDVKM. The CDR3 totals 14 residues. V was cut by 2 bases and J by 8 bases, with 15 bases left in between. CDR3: CASSLRGTVRGYTF. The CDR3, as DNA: TGTGCCAGCAGTTTAAGAGGCACGGTGCGCGGCTACACCTTC.

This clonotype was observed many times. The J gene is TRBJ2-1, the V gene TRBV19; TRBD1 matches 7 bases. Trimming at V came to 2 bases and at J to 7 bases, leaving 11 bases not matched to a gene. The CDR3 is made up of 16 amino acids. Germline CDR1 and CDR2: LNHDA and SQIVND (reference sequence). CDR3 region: CASSISSGGAGNEQFF. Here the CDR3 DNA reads TGTGCCAGTAGTATATCGTCAGGGGGAGCTGGGAATGAGCAGTTCTTC. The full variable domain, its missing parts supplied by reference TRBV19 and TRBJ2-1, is DGGITQSPKYLFRKEGQNVTLSCEQNLNHDAMYWYRQDPGQGLRLIYYSQIVNDFQKGDIAEGYSVSREKKESFPLTVTSAQKNPTAFYLCASSISSGGAGNEQFFGPGTRLTVL.

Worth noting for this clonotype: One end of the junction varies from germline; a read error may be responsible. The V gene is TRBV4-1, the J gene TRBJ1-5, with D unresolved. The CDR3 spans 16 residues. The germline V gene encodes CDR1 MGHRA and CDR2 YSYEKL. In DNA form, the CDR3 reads TGCGCCAGCAGCCAAGAAAAGTCGAGTAGCAATCAGCCCCAGCACTTT. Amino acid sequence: CASSQEKSSSNQPQHF.

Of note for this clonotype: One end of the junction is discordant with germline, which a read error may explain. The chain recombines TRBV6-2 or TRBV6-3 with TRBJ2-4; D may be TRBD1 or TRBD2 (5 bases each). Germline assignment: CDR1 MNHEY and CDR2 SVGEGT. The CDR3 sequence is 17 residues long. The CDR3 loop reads CASSYSPGRPAKNIQYF. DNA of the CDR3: TGTGCCAGCAGCTACTCCCCGGGACGGCCAGCCAAAAACATTCAGTACTTC.